Presented here are 32 T cell receptor beta chains from one specimen sequenced in a study of T-cell reconstitution after alpha-beta-depleted transplantation in children listed by TCRdb under 2016. Interpreted using the paper, the treatment or condition label stands for: allogeneic hematopoietic cell transplantation with graft depleted of TCRalphabeta T cells and CD19 B cells. Preparation of the library involved PCR. Reads for this sample came from an Illumina HiSeq 2500. TCR library preparation used molecular barcoding, with unique molecular identifiers applied to normalize quantification of the TCRbeta repertoire. TCRdb reanalyzed the raw reads on its own, using fastp at Q25 for trimming and MiXCR for clone calling, and kept in-frame beta chains. Rows are unified per CDR3 protein, each entry keeping the most common DNA and genes. This sample has 110,000 or so distinct CDR3 sequences in its table, and about 6.4% of those were observed once. Less than 30% of the sample goes to the ten largest clones.

The specimen comprised PBMCs, mostly from graft donor cells, sampled 360 days after TCRalphabeta/CD19-depleted stem cell transplant. The receptors come from a male patient aged 2 to 9 who had a stem cell transplant for acute lymphoblastic leukemia, so the T cells may come from the graft donor.

The V and J genes are TRBV7-7 and TRBJ2-5; 9 positions match TRBD1. Germline loops: CDR1 SSHAT, CDR2 FNYEAQ (reference sequence). V dropped 3 bases and J dropped 5; count of bases not matched to a gene: 1. The CDR3 consists of 13 residues. The CDR3 reads CASSLGTGETQYF. CDR3 bases: TGTGCCAGCAGCTTGGGGACAGGGGAGACCCAGTACTTC.

This clonotype was observed many times. This sequence joins TRBV6-2 or TRBV6-3 and TRBJ2-7; 10 bases align to TRBD1. Germline CDR1 MNHEY, CDR2 SVGEGT. The CDR3 consists of 16 residues. V shed 0 bases, J shed 3 bases, and the junction held 5 bases outside the gene matches. The CDR3 DNA is TGTGCCAGCAGTTACTCCCACCGGGACAGGGGCTACGAGCAGTACTTC. Encoded protein: CASSYSHRDRGYEQYF.

This clonotype was seen ten or more times. This rearrangement joins TRBV14 to TRBJ2-7; 8 bases are shared with TRBD1. The CDR3 spans 15 residues. J gave up 3 bases and V 5 bases, and 9 bases lay outside the gene matches. The germline V gene encodes CDR1 SGHDN and CDR2 FVKESK. CDR3 DNA: TGTGCCAGCAGCTTTGGACAGGGAATCCGCTACGAGCAGTACTTC. Translated, it gives CASSFGQGIRYEQYF.

The chain joins TRBV7-9 to TRBJ2-7; 8 bases align to TRBD1. The CDR3 has 14 amino acids. Losses at the gene ends were 3 bases for V and 5 bases for J; bases not matched to a gene: 6. Germline loops: CDR1 SEHNR, CDR2 FQNEAQ (reference sequence). CDR3 sequence reads: CASSFGTGGHEQYF. Written as DNA, the CDR3 is TGTGCCAGCAGCTTTGGGACAGGCGGCCACGAGCAGTACTTC.

This clonotype appeared many times. The genes are TRBV7-9 and TRBJ1-1, with D unclear. V lost 5 bases to trimming and J lost 0 bases, with 10 bases between them. The CDR3 has 14 residues. CDR1 and CDR2 (germline): SEHNR, FQNEAQ (reference sequence). The CDR3 is CASSAEVLNTEAFF. In nucleotides, the CDR3 is TGTGCCAGCAGCGCGGAAGTCCTGAACACTGAAGCTTTCTTT.

At least ten counts were recorded for this clonotype. This rearrangement joins TRBV4-3 to TRBJ2-7, with D unresolved. V lost 0 bases to trimming and J lost 3 bases, with 6 bases between them. Looked up from germline, CDR1 is LGHNA and CDR2 is YSLEER. This CDR3 spans 13 amino acids. Here the CDR3 reads CASSQEIDYEQYF. DNA for the CDR3: TGCGCCAGCAGCCAAGAAATAGACTACGAGCAGTACTTC.

The chain couples TRBV6-5 to TRBJ2-5; D uncertain. V lost 4 bases and J 5 bases, leaving 14 bases between the germline ends. CDR1 and CDR2 (germline): MNHEY, SVGAGI. This CDR3 region has 14 residues. The CDR3 reads CASSFGPVRETQYF. The CDR3 DNA sequence: TGTGCCAGCAGTTTCGGACCGGTTCGGGAGACCCAGTACTTC.

This clonotype was recorded a few times. The chain joins TRBV11-2 to TRBJ2-3, with 15 nucleotides matching TRBD2. Germline CDR1 and CDR2: SGHAT and FQNNGV. V was clipped by 5 bases and J by 8 bases; unmatched bases: 11. This CDR3 comprises 17 residues. The chain's CDR3 is CASSPAWGLAGGGTQYF. The CDR3 DNA reads TGTGCCAGCAGCCCGGCTTGGGGACTAGCGGGGGGCGGTACGCAGTATTTT.

This clonotype was seen at least ten times. The chain recombines TRBV20-1 with TRBJ2-3; D is unclear. V was trimmed by 0 bases and J by 0 bases, leaving 7 bases between them. The germline CDR1 and CDR2 sequences are DFQATT and SNEGSKA (reference sequence). The CDR3 loop spans 14 amino acids. This CDR3 is CSARDRSSTDTQYF. CDR3 bases: TGCAGTGCTAGAGATCGGAGCAGCACAGATACGCAGTATTTT.

Only a few counts were recorded for this clonotype. This chain uses TRBV5-1 with TRBJ1-4; D uncertain. Trimming cost V 0 bases and J 4 bases, with 10 bases left between them. The CDR3 covers 15 residues. Germline assignment: CDR1 SGHRS and CDR2 YFSETQ. The DNA of the CDR3 is TGCGCCAGCAGCTTGGGGGCAGGCAATAATGAAAAACTGTTTTTT. Protein sequence: CASSLGAGNNEKLFF.

CDR3 residues: CAWRSGNTIYF. Written as DNA, the CDR3 is TGTGCCTGGAGAAGCGGAAACACCATATATTTT. The chain joins TRBV30 to TRBJ1-3; D ambiguous. From germline, CDR1 is GTSNPN and CDR2 SVGIG (reference sequence). The germline V and J ends were trimmed by 3 bases and 4 bases, with 4 bases remaining between them. The CDR3 has 11 amino acids.

Many counts were recorded for this clonotype. The chain joins TRBV9 to TRBJ2-3, with no clear D. The germline V gene encodes CDR1 SGDLS and CDR2 YYNGEE. Trimming took 0 bases from V and 10 from J, leaving 12 bases between them. The CDR3 spans 13 residues. The CDR3 loop is CASSVEWNGAQYF. CDR3 nucleotide sequence: TGTGCCAGCAGCGTAGAGTGGAATGGGGCGCAGTATTTT.

Concerning this clonotype itself: Since a much larger clone is just one base distant, this may be a read error. The rearrangement joins TRBV7-6 to TRBJ2-5; tentative D call: TRBD2 (6 bases). Germline V gene sequence: CDR1 SGHVS, CDR2 FNYEAQ. There are 16 residues in the CDR3. CDR3 sequence: CPSSQGGAGLQETQYF. The CDR3 DNA sequence: TGTCCCAGCAGCCAAGGTGGAGCGGGCTTACAAGAGACCCAGTACTTC.

There are a few counts of this clonotype. The CDR3 nucleotides are TGTGCCAGCAGCCGGCCGGGACGGGAGGCTTTCTTT. Amino acid sequence: CASSRPGREAFF. The chain uses TRBV6-2 or TRBV6-3 and TRBJ1-1, with D maybe TRBD1 (5 bases). Germline CDR1 reads MNHEY; CDR2 reads SVGEGT. Trimming removed 6 bases from V and 11 bases from J, with 16 bases in between. This CDR3 has 12 amino acids.

A note on this clonotype: This may be a read error, as it is one base from a much larger clone. The chain recombines TRBV29-1 with TRBJ2-5; no definite D call. Trimming stripped 7 bases from V and 2 bases from J, with 14 bases between. Germline loops: CDR1 SQVTM, CDR2 ANQGSEA. This CDR3 region has 13 residues. As DNA, the CDR3 is TGCAGCGGAGACGGGCGGCCGCAAGAGACCCAGTACTTC. Protein sequence: CSGDGRPQETQYF. Looking up the rest from reference TRBV29-1 and TRBJ2-5 gives the full variable domain: SAVISQKPSRDICQRGTSLTIQCQVDSQVTMMFWYRQQPGQSLTLIATANQGSEATYESGFVIDKFPISRPNLTFSTLTVSNMSPEDSSIYLCSGDGRPQETQYFGPGTRLLVL.

Ten or more counts support this clonotype. The CDR3 reads CSAKLNSYEQYF. CDR3 DNA: TGCAGTGCCAAACTAAATTCCTACGAGCAGTACTTC. The rearrangement joins TRBV20-1 to TRBJ2-7, with D unclear. Germline V lookup: CDR1 DFQATT, CDR2 SNEGSKA (reference sequence). Deletions cut 6 bases from V and 1 base from J, with 10 bases between. The CDR3 covers 12 residues.

The genes are TRBV4-3 and TRBJ1-4, with D tentatively TRBD1 (6 bases). The CDR3 contains 15 residues. V lost 3 bases and J 5 bases, leaving 13 bases between the germline ends. Germline V lookup: CDR1 LGHNA, CDR2 YSLEER. The CDR3 nucleotides read TGCGCCAGCAGCCAGCAGGGGATACGAAATGAAAAACTGTTTTTT. Translation: CASSQQGIRNEKLFF.

This clonotype was found many times. This chain links TRBV5-1 with TRBJ1-6; D unresolved. The CDR3 length is 14 residues. In germline, CDR1 is SGHRS, CDR2 YFSETQ. V lost 0 bases to trimming and J lost 8 bases, with 9 bases between them. Here the CDR3 DNA reads TGCGCCAGCAGCTTGGCGAGAGGGTATTCACCCCTCCACTTT. Translated, it gives CASSLARGYSPLHF.

This clonotype was found a few times. V usage is TRBV4-3 and J usage is TRBJ2-3, with D perhaps given as TRBD1 or TRBD2 (6 bases each). V lost 3 bases and J lost 0, with 13 bases in between. The CDR3 extends over 16 amino acids. Germline CDR1 is LGHNA and CDR2 is YSLEER. Here the CDR3 reads CASSHLGGSSTDTQYF. The CDR3 nucleotides read TGCGCCAGCAGCCACCTAGGGGGGTCTAGCACAGATACGCAGTATTTT.

This clonotype has more than one count but fewer than ten. V gene TRBV4-1 combines with J gene TRBJ2-7; the match to TRBD2 covers 11 bases. This CDR3 spans 15 amino acids. Germline V lookup: CDR1 MGHRA, CDR2 YSYEKL. The ends lost 6 bases at V and 2 bases at J; junction bases unmatched: 6. Here the CDR3 reads CASSILAGDPYEQYF. The DNA of the CDR3 is TGCGCCAGCAGTATACTAGCGGGAGATCCCTACGAGCAGTACTTC.

In this sample, this clonotype turned up a few times. The rearrangement uses TRBV20-1 and TRBJ2-5; 7 nucleotides agree with TRBD1. Germline V CDR1 and CDR2: DFQATT, SNEGSKA (reference sequence). With V trimmed by 0 bases and J by 5 bases, 6 bases remained unmatched. The CDR3 is 14 amino acids. This CDR3 reads CSARDQNRGETQYF. Written as DNA, the CDR3 is TGCAGTGCTAGAGATCAAAACAGGGGTGAGACCCAGTACTTC.

The chain employs TRBV7-8 and TRBJ1-5, with D possibly TRBD1 on 6 matching bases. Deletions cut 3 bases from V and 2 bases from J, with 17 bases between. Germline loops: CDR1 SGHVS, CDR2 FQNEAQ. This CDR3 is 17 amino acids long. CDR3 sequence reads: CASSFPARRGGNQPQHF. The DNA for the CDR3 is TGTGCCAGCAGCTTTCCTGCGCGCAGGGGAGGCAATCAGCCCCAGCATTTT.

This clonotype has a count of ten or more. The rearrangement links TRBV12-3 or TRBV12-4 to TRBJ2-7, with TRBD2 matching 12 bases. V lost 2 bases and J lost 1; bases outside the gene matches: 6. This CDR3 contains 17 residues. The CDR3 bases are TGTGCCAGCAGTTTAAGGGAAGGACTAGCGGGGTCCTACGAGCAGTACTTC. Translated: CASSLREGLAGSYEQYF.

Remarks on this clonotype: The junction departs from the called germline gene at one end, perhaps through a read error. The V and J genes are TRBV6-1 and TRBJ2-1; possible D gene TRBD2, 5 bases. This CDR3 comprises 14 residues. Germline CDR1 is MNHNS and CDR2 is SASEGT. This CDR3 reads CTSSQGGSHNEQFF. The CDR3 bases are TGTACCAGCAGCCAAGGCGGGTCCCACAATGAGCAGTTCTTC.

This clonotype was seen only a few times. The chain uses TRBV5-6 and TRBJ2-7, with TRBD1 matching over 9 bases. Germline values: CDR1 SGHDT, CDR2 YYEEEE. This CDR3 spans 16 amino acids. V shed 4 bases and J 7 bases; nucleotides not matched to a gene: 15. The CDR3 DNA reads as TGTGCCAGCAGCCTTTTTACCGGGACAGGGATGGAGGAGCAGTACTTC. This encodes CASSLFTGTGMEEQYF.

This clonotype was picked up many times. The J gene is TRBJ1-2, the V gene TRBV12-3 or TRBV12-4; D perhaps matches TRBD1 (5 bases). Trimming stripped 6 bases from V and 6 bases from J, with 17 bases between. This CDR3 has 14 amino acids. The CDR3 sequence is CASSPEAGRDGYTF. For the CDR3, the DNA is TGTGCCAGCAGCCCAGAGGCAGGGCGGGATGGCTACACCTTC.

This clonotype was found many times. The rearrangement joins TRBV5-1 to TRBJ2-3; D is uncertain. The germline V and J ends were trimmed by 0 bases and 2 bases, with 13 bases remaining between them. Looked up from germline, CDR1 is SGHRS and CDR2 is YFSETQ. CDR3 length: 16 amino acids. In DNA form, the CDR3 reads TGCGCCAGCAGCTTGGTTAGGGATTTGGCCACAGATACGCAGTATTTT. Encoded protein: CASSLVRDLATDTQYF.

The table lists this clonotype with a few counts. This chain links TRBV24-1 with TRBJ2-5; a weak D match, TRBD1 (8 bases). The germline gives CDR1 KGHDR, CDR2 SFDVKD. V was shortened by 3 bases and J by 5 bases, with 18 bases between the two germline ends. This CDR3 is 16 amino acids long. CDR3 amino acids: CATSDESRGRGETQYF. The CDR3 DNA sequence: TGTGCCACCAGTGATGAATCCAGGGGGCGGGGGGAGACCCAGTACTTC.

This clonotype was observed many times. The chain is built from TRBV6-5 and TRBJ1-2; maybe TRBD1 (6 bases). Germline-derived CDR1 and CDR2 are MNHEY and SVGAGI. Between the trimmed V and J ends, which lost 2 bases and 10 bases, there was a span of 17 bases. The CDR3 has 14 amino acids. The CDR3 reads CASSYLLGARDYTF. CDR3 sequence (DNA): TGTGCCAGCAGTTACCTGCTGGGGGCGCGGGACTACACCTTC.

This clonotype was found many times. The chain joins TRBV9 to TRBJ2-2; 8 bases map to TRBD2. In germline, CDR1 is SGDLS, CDR2 YYNGEE. The CDR3 spans 16 residues. V shed 0 bases and J 1 base; nucleotides not matched to a gene: 2. CDR3 region: CASSVDTSGNTGELFF. CDR3 coding DNA: TGTGCCAGCAGCGTAGATACTAGCGGGAACACCGGGGAGCTGTTTTTT.

The J gene is TRBJ2-1, the V gene TRBV4-1; 7 bases are a match to TRBD1. With 4 bases clipped from V and 5 bases from J, the junction kept 8 bases outside the gene matches. The CDR3 has 15 amino acids. Germline V gives CDR1 MGHRA, CDR2 YSYEKL. The CDR3 nucleotides read TGCGCCAGCAGCCCTGAGACAGGGTGGGACAATGAGCAGTTCTTC. Encoded protein: CASSPETGWDNEQFF.

The genes are TRBV24-1 and TRBJ2-7; D gene uncertain. CDR3 size: 13 residues. V was cut by 3 bases and J by 5 bases, with 10 bases left in between. The germline V gene has CDR1 KGHDR and CDR2 SFDVKD. Here the CDR3 reads CATSDTTGDEQYF. The CDR3 region has the DNA TGTGCCACCAGTGATACCACCGGCGACGAGCAGTACTTC.